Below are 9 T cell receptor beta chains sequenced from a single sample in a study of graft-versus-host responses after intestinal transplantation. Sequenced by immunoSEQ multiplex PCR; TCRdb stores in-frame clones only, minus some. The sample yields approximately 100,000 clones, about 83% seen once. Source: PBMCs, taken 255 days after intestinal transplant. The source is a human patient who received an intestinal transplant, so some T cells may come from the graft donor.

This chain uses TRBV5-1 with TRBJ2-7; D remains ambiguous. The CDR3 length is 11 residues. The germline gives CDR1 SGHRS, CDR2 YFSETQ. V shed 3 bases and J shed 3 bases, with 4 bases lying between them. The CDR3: CASSSDYEQYF. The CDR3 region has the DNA TGCGCCAGCAGCTCCGACTACGAGCAGTACTTC.

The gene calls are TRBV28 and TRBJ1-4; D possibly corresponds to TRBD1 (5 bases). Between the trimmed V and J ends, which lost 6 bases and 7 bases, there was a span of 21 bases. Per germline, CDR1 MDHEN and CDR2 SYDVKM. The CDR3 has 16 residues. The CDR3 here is CASRSGHFSWGEKLFF. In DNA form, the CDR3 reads TGTGCCAGCAGATCCGGACACTTTTCATGGGGTGAAAAACTGTTTTTT.

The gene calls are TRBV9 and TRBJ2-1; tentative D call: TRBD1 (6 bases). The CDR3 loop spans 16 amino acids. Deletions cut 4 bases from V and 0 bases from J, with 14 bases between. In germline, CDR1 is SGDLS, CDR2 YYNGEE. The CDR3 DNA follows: TGTGCCAGCAGCACCCCGGGACACTCCTCCTACAATGAGCAGTTCTTC. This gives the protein CASSTPGHSSYNEQFF.

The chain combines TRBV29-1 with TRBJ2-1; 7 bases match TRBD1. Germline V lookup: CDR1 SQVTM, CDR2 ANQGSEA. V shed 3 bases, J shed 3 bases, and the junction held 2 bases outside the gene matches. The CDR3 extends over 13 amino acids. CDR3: CSVDRTGYNEQFF. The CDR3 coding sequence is TGCAGCGTTGACAGGACAGGCTACAATGAGCAGTTCTTC.

The CDR3 sequence: CASSVGYGYTF. The CDR3 DNA is TGTGCCAGCAGCGTGGGCTATGGCTACACCTTC. The chain employs TRBV6-5 and TRBJ1-2; D gene unclear. Trimming shortened V by 6 bases and J by 4 bases, and 6 bases separated the two germline ends. The CDR3 loop spans 11 amino acids. Germline loops: CDR1 MNHEY, CDR2 SVGAGI.

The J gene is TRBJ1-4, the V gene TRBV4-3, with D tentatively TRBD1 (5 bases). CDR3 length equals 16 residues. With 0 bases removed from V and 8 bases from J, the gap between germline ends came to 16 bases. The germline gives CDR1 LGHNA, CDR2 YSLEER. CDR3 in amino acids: CASSQDTGAGAEKLFF. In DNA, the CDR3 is TGCGCCAGCAGCCAAGATACCGGGGCTGGGGCAGAAAAACTGTTTTTT.

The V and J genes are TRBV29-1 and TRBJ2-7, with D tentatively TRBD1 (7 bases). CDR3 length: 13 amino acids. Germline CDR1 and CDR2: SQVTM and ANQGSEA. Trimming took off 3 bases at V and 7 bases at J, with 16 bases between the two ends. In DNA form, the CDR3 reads TGCAGCGTTGACCAGGGGGGCCTCGAGGAGCAGTACTTC. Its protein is CSVDQGGLEEQYF.

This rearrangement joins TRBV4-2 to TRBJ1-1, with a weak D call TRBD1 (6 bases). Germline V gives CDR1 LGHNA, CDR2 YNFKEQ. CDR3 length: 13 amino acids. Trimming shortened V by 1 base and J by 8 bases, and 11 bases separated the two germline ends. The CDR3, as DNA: TGTGCCAGCAGCCAAGGGGGGCCTGGAGAAGCTTTCTTT. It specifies CASSQGGPGEAFF.

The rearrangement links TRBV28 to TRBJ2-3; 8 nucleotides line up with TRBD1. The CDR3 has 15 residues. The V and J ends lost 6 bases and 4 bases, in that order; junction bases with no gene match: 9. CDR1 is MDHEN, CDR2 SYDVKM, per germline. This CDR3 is CASRTGDRRSDTQYF. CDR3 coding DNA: TGTGCCAGCAGGACCGGGGACAGGAGATCAGATACGCAGTATTTT.